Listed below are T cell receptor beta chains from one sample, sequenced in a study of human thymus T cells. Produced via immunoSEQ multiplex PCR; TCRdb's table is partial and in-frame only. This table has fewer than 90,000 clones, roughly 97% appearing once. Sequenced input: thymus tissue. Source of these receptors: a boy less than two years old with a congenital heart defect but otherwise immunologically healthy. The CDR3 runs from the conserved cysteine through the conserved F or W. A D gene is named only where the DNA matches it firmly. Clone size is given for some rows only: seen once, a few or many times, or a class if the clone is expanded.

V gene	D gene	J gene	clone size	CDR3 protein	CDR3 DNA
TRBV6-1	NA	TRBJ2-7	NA	CASSGTPYYYEQYF	TGTGCCAGCAGTGGGACTCCGTACTACTACGAGCAGTACTTC
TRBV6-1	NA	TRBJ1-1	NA	CASSEILGAGTEAFF	TGTGCCAGCAGTGAAATTTTAGGGGCGGGAACTGAAGCTTTCTTT
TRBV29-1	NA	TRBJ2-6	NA	CSVAARESSGANVLTF	TGCAGCGTTGCTGCCAGGGAAAGCTCTGGGGCCAACGTCCTGACTTTC
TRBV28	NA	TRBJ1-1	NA	CASSCEFMNTEAFF	TGTGCCAGCAGTTGTGAGTTCATGAACACTGAAGCTTTCTTT
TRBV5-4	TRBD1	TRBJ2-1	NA	CASRTRGWTGANEQFF	TGTGCCAGCCGAACGAGAGGGTGGACAGGGGCCAATGAGCAGTTCTTC
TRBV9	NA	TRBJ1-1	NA	CASSVDTGPHTEAFF	TGTGCCAGCAGCGTAGATACGGGACCCCACACTGAAGCTTTCTTT
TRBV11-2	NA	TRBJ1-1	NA	CASSSYTEAFF	TGTGCCAGCTCCTCGTATACTGAAGCTTTCTTT
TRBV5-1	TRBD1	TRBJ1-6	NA	CASSPGQFYNSPLHF	TGCGCCAGCAGCCCGGGACAGTTCTATAATTCACCCCTCCACTTT
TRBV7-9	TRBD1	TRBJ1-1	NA	CASSLGQGASVTEAFF	TGTGCCAGCAGCTTAGGACAGGGGGCGTCAGTGACTGAAGCTTTCTTT
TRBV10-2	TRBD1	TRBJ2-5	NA	CASRRGRETQYF	TGCGCCAGCAGGAGGGGGCGAGAGACCCAGTACTTC
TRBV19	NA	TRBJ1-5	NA	CASSAGGNYSNQPQHF	TGTGCCAGTAGCGCTGGGGGGAATTATAGCAATCAGCCCCAGCATTTT
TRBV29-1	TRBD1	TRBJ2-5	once	CSVELNRGRETQYF	TGCAGCGTGGAGTTAAACAGGGGGCGAGAGACCCAGTACTTC
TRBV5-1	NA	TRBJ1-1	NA	CASTWSEAFF	TGCGCCAGCACATGGTCTGAAGCTTTCTTT
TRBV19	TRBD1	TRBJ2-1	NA	CASSTQGPNEQFF	TGTGCCAGTAGTACACAGGGGCCCAATGAGCAGTTCTTC
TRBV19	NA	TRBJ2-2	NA	CASSRASSLTGELFF	TGTGCCAGTAGTCGGGCCAGTTCCCTCACCGGGGAGCTGTTTTTT
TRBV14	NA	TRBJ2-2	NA	CASSTNRAEDTGELFF	TGTGCCAGCAGTACTAACAGGGCCGAGGACACCGGGGAGCTGTTTTTT
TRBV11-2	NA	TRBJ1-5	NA	CASSKQDSVGPQHF	TGTGCCAGCAGCAAACAGGACTCGGTTGGGCCCCAGCATTTT
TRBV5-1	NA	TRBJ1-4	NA	CASSLADSLREKLFF	TGCGCCAGCAGCTTGGCGGACAGTTTGAGAGAAAAACTGTTTTTT
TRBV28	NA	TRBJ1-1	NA	CASSTLGRVNTEAFF	TGTGCCAGCAGTACCCTGGGCAGGGTGAACACTGAAGCTTTCTTT
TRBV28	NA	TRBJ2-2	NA	CASSSQNTGELFF	TGTGCCAGCAGCTCGCAGAACACCGGGGAGCTGTTTTTT
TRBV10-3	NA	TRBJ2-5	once	CAIGQETQYF	TGTGCCATCGGACAAGAGACCCAGTACTTC
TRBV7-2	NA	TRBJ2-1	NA	CASHLSGSSYNEQFF	TGTGCCAGCCACTTATCAGGGAGCTCCTACAATGAGCAGTTCTTC
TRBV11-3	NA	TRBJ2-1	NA	CASSKWAGAPYNEQFF	TGTGCCAGCAGTAAATGGGCGGGGGCCCCCTACAATGAGCAGTTCTTC
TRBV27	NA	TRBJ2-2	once	CASRRPGRGFTGELFF	TGTGCCAGCAGGAGACCCGGACGGGGATTCACCGGGGAGCTGTTTTTT
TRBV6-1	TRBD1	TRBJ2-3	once	CASSEVLGQGTNTDTQYF	TGTGCCAGCAGTGAAGTATTGGGACAGGGGACAAACACAGATACGCAGTATTTT
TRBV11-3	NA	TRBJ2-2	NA	CASSLDTGELFF	TGTGCCAGCAGTTTAGACACCGGGGAGCTGTTTTTT
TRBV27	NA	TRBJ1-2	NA	CASSLSGGCNYGYTF	TGTGCCAGCAGTTTGTCGGGTGGGTGTAACTATGGCTACACCTTC
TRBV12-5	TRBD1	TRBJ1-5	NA	CASGLVFGGQGEVQPQHF	TGTGCTAGTGGTTTGGTCTTTGGGGGACAGGGGGAGGTTCAGCCCCAGCATTTT
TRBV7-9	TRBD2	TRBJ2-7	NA	CASSLVAGSYEQYF	TGTGCCAGCAGCTTAGTAGCGGGCTCCTACGAGCAGTACTTC
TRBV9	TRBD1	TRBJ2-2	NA	CASSVQGANTGELFF	TGTGCCAGCAGCGTACAGGGGGCAAACACCGGGGAGCTGTTTTTT
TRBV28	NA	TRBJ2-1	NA	CASSTRTGAGIDEQFF	TGTGCCAGCAGTACCCGAACAGGAGCAGGTATCGATGAGCAGTTCTTC
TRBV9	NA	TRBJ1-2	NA	CASSVVGNEGYTF	TGTGCCAGCAGCGTAGTCGGTAACGAGGGCTACACCTTC
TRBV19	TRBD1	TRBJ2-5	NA	CASSKIAGGVQETQYF	TGTGCCAGTAGTAAAATTGCAGGGGGAGTTCAAGAGACCCAGTACTTC
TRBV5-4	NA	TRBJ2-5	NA	CASSLDKGPRGTQYF	TGTGCCAGCAGCTTGGACAAGGGACCGAGGGGGACCCAGTACTTC
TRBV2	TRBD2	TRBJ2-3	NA	CASRSGGTSTDTQYF	TGTGCCAGCAGGAGCGGGGGGACCTCCACAGATACGCAGTATTTT
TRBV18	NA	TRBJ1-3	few	CASSPALPGTIYF	TGTGCCAGCTCACCCGCCCTCCCGGGGACCATATATTTT
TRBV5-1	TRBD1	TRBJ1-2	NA	CASSLFQGTVSLYGYTF	TGCGCCAGCAGCTTGTTTCAAGGGACAGTGTCTCTCTATGGCTACACCTTC
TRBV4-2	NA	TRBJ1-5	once	CASSHSQGPRGNQPQHF	TGTGCCAGCAGCCATTCGCAGGGGCCCCGGGGCAATCAGCCCCAGCATTTT
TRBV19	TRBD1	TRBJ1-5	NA	CASNPSGTGELSNQPQHF	TGTGCCAGTAATCCCAGCGGGACAGGGGAACTCAGCAATCAGCCCCAGCATTTT
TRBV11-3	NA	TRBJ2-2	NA	CASSSHAGANTGELFF	TGTGCCAGCAGCTCCCATGCCGGAGCGAACACCGGGGAGCTGTTTTTT
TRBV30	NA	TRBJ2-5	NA	CAWSRAGQETQYF	TGTGCCTGGAGTCGGGCGGGCCAAGAGACCCAGTACTTC
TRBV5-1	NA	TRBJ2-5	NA	CASSLGTKKETQYF	TGCGCCAGCAGCTTGGGGACTAAAAAAGAGACCCAGTACTTC
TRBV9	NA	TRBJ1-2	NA	CASSVGGPRNYGYTF	TGTGCCAGCAGCGTCGGGGGCCCGAGGAACTATGGCTACACCTTC
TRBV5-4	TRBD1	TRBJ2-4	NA	CASSLEGQGAKNIQYF	TGTGCCAGCAGCTTGGAGGGACAGGGTGCCAAAAACATTCAGTACTTC
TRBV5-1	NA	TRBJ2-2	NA	CASSLPTGYTGELFF	TGCGCCAGCAGCTTGCCCACGGGGTACACCGGGGAGCTGTTTTTT